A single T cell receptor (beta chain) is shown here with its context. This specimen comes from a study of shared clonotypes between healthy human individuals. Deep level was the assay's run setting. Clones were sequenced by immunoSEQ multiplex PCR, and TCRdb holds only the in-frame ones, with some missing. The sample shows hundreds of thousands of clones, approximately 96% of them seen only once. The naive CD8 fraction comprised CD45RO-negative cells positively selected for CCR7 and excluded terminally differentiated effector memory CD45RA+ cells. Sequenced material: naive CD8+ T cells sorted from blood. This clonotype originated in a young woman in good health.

The CDR3 loop reads CASSLGQGNQETQYF. CDR3 bases: TGTGCCAGCAGTTTGGGACAGGGGAATCAAGAGACCCAGTACTTC. The J gene is TRBJ2-5, the V gene TRBV28, with 10 bases identical to TRBD1. CDR1 is MDHEN, CDR2 SYDVKM, per germline. V lost 3 bases, J lost 2 bases, and 3 bases stayed unmatched. The CDR3 is made up of 15 amino acids.